The 17 T cell receptor beta chains below come from one sample, sequenced in a study of vaccination effects on CD4 cells after COVID-19. In the ViraFEST assay, antigen-specific CD4+ clonotypes were identified by expansion after peptide-pool stimulation. Culture lasted around eleven days before CD4+ T cell isolation. None of the vaccinated had previously contracted SARS-CoV-2, and their nucleocapsid antibodies tested negative. Clones were sequenced by immunoSEQ multiplex PCR, and TCRdb holds only the in-frame ones, with some missing. The table shows roughly 75,000 clones, with under 75% occurring only once. What these receptors recognize is not known. The sample in question was CD4+ T cells from PBMCs cultured with HCoV-OC43 spike peptides, obtained before COVID-19 vaccination. Subset here: HCoV-OC43 spike overlapping peptide pool stimulation. All receptors derive from a human donor who received a COVID-19 vaccine.

This chain joins TRBV19 and TRBJ1-1; D is undetermined. This CDR3 comprises 14 residues. Germline CDR1 is LNHDA and CDR2 is SQIVND (reference sequence). V lost 2 bases, J lost 0 bases, and 7 bases lay in between. The CDR3 loop is CASSITGMNTEAFF. In DNA form, the CDR3 reads TGTGCCAGTAGTATAACGGGTATGAACACTGAAGCTTTCTTT.

This clone was detected only a few times. The V gene is TRBV3-1 (or the pseudogene TRBV3-2), the J gene TRBJ2-1; 9 bases are shared with TRBD2. CDR1 and CDR2 from the germline V gene are LGHDT and YNNKEL (reference sequence). This CDR3 is built from 18 residues. J gave up 4 bases and V 1 base, and 11 bases lay outside the gene matches. In DNA, the CDR3 is TGTGCCAGCAGCCAAGTGGTGGCCCTAGCGGGGAGTTACAATGAGCAGTTCTTC. Its protein is CASSQVVALAGSYNEQFF.

V usage is TRBV6-1 and J usage is TRBJ2-3; a possible D gene is TRBD1 (7 bases). Trimming removed 0 bases at V and 3 bases at J, with 13 bases between. CDR1 and CDR2 from the germline V gene are MNHNS and SASEGT. The CDR3 length is 16 residues. CDR3 nucleotide sequence: TGTGCCAGCAGTGAAGCCAAGGGGGCGGGAACAGATACGCAGTATTTT. Protein sequence: CASSEAKGAGTDTQYF.

J is TRBJ2-4 and V is TRBV6-5; D unresolved. The CDR3 spans 14 residues. V gave up 8 bases and J gave up 1 base, with 12 bases separating them. Germline V gene sequence: CDR1 MNHEY, CDR2 SVGAGI. The CDR3 spells CASHSSLAKNIQYF. The CDR3 DNA reads TGTGCCAGCCATTCGTCCCTGGCCAAAAACATTCAGTACTTC.

The V call is TRBV6-2 or TRBV6-3, the J call TRBJ2-1; TRBD2 is a possible D gene (5 bases). The V gene's germline CDR1 is MNHEY and CDR2 SVGEGT. Trimming cost V 4 bases and J 9 bases, with 16 bases left between them. This CDR3 is 14 amino acids long. The CDR3 nucleotides are TGTGCCAGCAGTTCGCGGAACTACGAGGGTGAGCAGTTCTTC. This gives the protein CASSSRNYEGEQFF.

The chain uses TRBV6-6 and TRBJ2-2; TRBD2 matches at 9 bases. The CDR3 runs to 16 residues. CDR1 is MNHNY, CDR2 SVGAGI, per germline (reference sequence). J was trimmed by 6 bases and V by 5 bases; bases with no gene match: 10. CDR3 sequence reads: CASSPGSSGGPGELFF. The DNA for the CDR3 is TGTGCCAGCAGTCCCGGGAGTAGCGGGGGTCCCGGGGAGCTGTTTTTT.

This chain joins TRBV18 and TRBJ2-1; D is perhaps TRBD2 (7 bases). CDR1 and CDR2 (germline): KGHSH, LQKENI. Trimming cost V 2 bases and J 6 bases, with 17 bases left between them. The CDR3 has 16 residues. CDR3 coding DNA: TGTGCCAGCTCACCAATGGGGGGGCCCTTCCTCAATGAGCAGTTCTTC. It translates to CASSPMGGPFLNEQFF.

This clone came up once. The chain recombines TRBV7-3 with TRBJ2-7; TRBD2 agrees at 11 bases. Trimming cost V 5 bases and J 2 bases; bases outside gene matches: 8. The CDR3 contains 16 residues. Germline values: CDR1 SGHTA, CDR2 FQGTGA. The CDR3 sequence: CASSGPLAGGPYEQYV. DNA of the CDR3: TGTGCCAGCAGCGGACCCCTAGCGGGGGGTCCCTACGAGCAGTACGTC.

The chain employs TRBV12-5 and TRBJ2-5; D uncertain. The V gene lost 6 bases and the J gene lost 3 bases, with 14 bases spanning the gap. The CDR3 has 14 residues. In germline, CDR1 is LGHNT, CDR2 FRNRAP. CDR3 nucleotide sequence: TGTGCTAGTGGCGCCTCTACAGTCGAAGAGACCCAGTACTTC. Its translation is CASGASTVEETQYF.

The V call is TRBV29-1, the J call TRBJ1-2; D may be TRBD1 (5 bases). There are 13 residues in the CDR3. With 3 bases removed from V and 5 bases from J, the gap between germline ends came to 13 bases. CDR1 is SQVTM and CDR2 is ANQGSEA in the germline V gene. The CDR3: CSVDSTGIYGYTF. Written as DNA, the CDR3 is TGCAGCGTTGATAGTACAGGAATATATGGCTACACCTTC. Based on the CDR3 plus reference TRBV29-1 and TRBJ1-2, the full variable domain is SAVISQKPSRDICQRGTSLTIQCQVDSQVTMMFWYRQQPGQSLTLIATANQGSEATYESGFVIDKFPISRPNLTFSTLTVSNMSPEDSSIYLCSVDSTGIYGYTFGSGTRLTVV.

This chain connects TRBV19 to TRBJ2-3; D is possibly TRBD1 (6 bases). V was pared by 6 bases and J by 3 bases, with 10 bases between. Germline CDR1 and CDR2: LNHDA and SQIVND (reference sequence). The CDR3 has 13 amino acids. The CDR3 sequence is CASRTTGTDTQYF. As DNA, the CDR3 is TGTGCCAGTAGAACTACAGGGACAGATACGCAGTATTTT.

The chain combines TRBV29-1 with TRBJ2-7; the D gene is possibly TRBD1 (6 bases). This CDR3 has 12 amino acids. Per the germline V gene, CDR1 is SQVTM and CDR2 is ANQGSEA. Deletions cut 6 bases from V and 5 bases from J, with 14 bases between. The CDR3 DNA follows: TGCAGCGTCGTGACAGGTTCAGACGAGCAGTACGTC. Its protein is CSVVTGSDEQYV.

This clone is categorized as medium-sized. The rearrangement joins TRBV7-9 to TRBJ1-3, with D perhaps matching TRBD1 (5 bases). Looked up from germline, CDR1 is SEHNR and CDR2 is FQNEAQ (reference sequence). Trimming took 1 base from V and 8 from J, leaving 15 bases between them. The CDR3 extends over 15 amino acids. CDR3 DNA sequence: TGTGCCAGCAGCTTAGGTGCAGGGATGGGAGACACCATATATTTT. Translated, it gives CASSLGAGMGDTIYF.

The rearrangement links TRBV30 to TRBJ1-5; D may be TRBD1 (6 bases). The CDR3 spans 15 residues. Per germline, CDR1 GTSNPN and CDR2 SVGIG (reference sequence). The V gene lost 8 bases and the J gene lost 0 bases, with 17 bases spanning the gap. CDR3 in DNA: TGTGCCGATTGGAGGGGGAAGGCTAGCAATCAGCCCCAGCATTTT. Its protein product is CADWRGKASNQPQHF.

CDR3 loop: CASSLAPHGGTNEKLFF. CDR3 in DNA: TGCGCCAGCAGCTTGGCCCCTCACGGTGGCACTAATGAAAAACTGTTTTTT. The chain employs TRBV5-1 and TRBJ1-4; D is unclear. Looked up from germline, CDR1 is SGHRS and CDR2 is YFSETQ. The length of the CDR3 is 17 residues. The ends were cut back, 0 bases at V and 2 bases at J, with 14 bases in the middle.

The chain links TRBV6-4 to TRBJ2-7; 9 bases align to TRBD2. V gave up 10 bases and J gave up 7 bases; unmatched junction bases: 14. The V gene's germline CDR1 is MRHNA and CDR2 SNTAGT. The CDR3 is made up of 14 amino acids. The CDR3: CATQVERGAWEQYV. CDR3 DNA: TGTGCCACCCAGGTGGAGCGGGGGGCCTGGGAGCAGTACGTC.

The chain carries TRBV6-1 and TRBJ2-7, with 8 bases matching TRBD1. CDR1 and CDR2 from the germline V gene are MNHNS and SASEGT. Unmatched junction bases numbered 4, after V lost 3 bases and J lost 6 bases. The CDR3 loop spans 13 amino acids. CDR3 DNA: TGTGCCAGCAGTGATAGACAGGGGACCGAGCAGTACGTC. Amino acid sequence: CASSDRQGTEQYV.